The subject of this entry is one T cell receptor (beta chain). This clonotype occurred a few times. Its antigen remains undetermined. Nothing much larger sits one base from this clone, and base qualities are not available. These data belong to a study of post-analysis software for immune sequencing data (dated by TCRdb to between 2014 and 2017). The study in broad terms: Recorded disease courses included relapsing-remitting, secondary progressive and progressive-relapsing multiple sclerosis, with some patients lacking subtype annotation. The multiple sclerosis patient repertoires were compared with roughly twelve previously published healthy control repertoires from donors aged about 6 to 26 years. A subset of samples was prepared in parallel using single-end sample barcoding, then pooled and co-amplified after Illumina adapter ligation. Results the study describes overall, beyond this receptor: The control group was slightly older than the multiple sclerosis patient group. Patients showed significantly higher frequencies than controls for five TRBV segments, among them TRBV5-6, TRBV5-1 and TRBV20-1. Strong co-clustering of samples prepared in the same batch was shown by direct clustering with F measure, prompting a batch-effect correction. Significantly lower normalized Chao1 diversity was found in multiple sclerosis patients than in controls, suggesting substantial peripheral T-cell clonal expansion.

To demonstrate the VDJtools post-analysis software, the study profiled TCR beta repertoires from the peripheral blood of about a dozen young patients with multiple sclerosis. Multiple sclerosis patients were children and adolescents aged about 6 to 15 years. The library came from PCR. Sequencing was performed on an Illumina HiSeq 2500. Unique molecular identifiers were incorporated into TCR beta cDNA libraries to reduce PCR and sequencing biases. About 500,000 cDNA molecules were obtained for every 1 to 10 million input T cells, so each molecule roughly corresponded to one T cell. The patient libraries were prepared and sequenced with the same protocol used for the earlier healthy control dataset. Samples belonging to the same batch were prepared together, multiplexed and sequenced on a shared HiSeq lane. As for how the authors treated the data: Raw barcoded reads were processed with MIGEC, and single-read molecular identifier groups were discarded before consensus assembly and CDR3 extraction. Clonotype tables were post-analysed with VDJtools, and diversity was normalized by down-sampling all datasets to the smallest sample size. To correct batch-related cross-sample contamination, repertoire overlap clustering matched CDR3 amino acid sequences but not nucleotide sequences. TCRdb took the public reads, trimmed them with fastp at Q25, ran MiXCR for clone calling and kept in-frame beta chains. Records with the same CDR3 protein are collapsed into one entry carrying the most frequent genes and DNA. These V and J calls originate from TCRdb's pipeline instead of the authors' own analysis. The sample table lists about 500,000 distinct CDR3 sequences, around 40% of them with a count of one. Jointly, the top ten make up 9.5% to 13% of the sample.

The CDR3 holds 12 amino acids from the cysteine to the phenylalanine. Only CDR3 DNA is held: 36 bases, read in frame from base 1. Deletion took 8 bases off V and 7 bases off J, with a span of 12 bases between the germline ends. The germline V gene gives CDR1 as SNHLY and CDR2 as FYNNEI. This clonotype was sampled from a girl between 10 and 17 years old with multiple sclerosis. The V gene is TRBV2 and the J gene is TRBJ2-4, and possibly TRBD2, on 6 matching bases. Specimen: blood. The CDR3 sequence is CASGLASNIQYF. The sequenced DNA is TGTGCCAGCGGGCTAGCGAGTAACATTCAGTACTTC.